This record concerns one T cell receptor (beta chain) sequence. What it binds is unknown. Treatment meaning: roughly 10-day PBMC culture with coronavirus spike peptide pools or control peptides (ViraFEST assay). The J segment lost 3 bases and the V segment lost 3 bases, leaving 5 bases of the junction unmatched. CDR1 is SGHTA and CDR2 is FQGNSA in the germline V gene. CDR3 length equals 15 residues. The data derive from a study of vaccination and CD4 T cells after COVID-19. Study summary: Convalescent patients gave post-COVID blood a median approximately 94 days post-diagnosis, range 35 to 161.

The Oncomine TCR Beta short-read assay was applied to DNA of cultured CD4+ T cells. TCRdb independently ran MiXCR on the PCR reads; one entry per CDR3 protein. The table has more than 12,000 distinct CDR3 sequences, around a fifth seen once. This TCR came from a human donor who received a COVID-19 vaccine. The chain uses TRBV7-2 and TRBJ2-7; 10 nucleotides agree with TRBD1. The sequences come from CD4+ T cells from blood, cultured in vitro, collected before SARS-CoV-2 vaccination. Here the CDR3 reads CASSFIGTGDYEQYF. The CDR3 DNA reads as TGTGCCAGCAGCTTCATCGGGACAGGGGACTACGAGCAGTACTTC.